Presented here are 15 T cell receptor beta chains from one specimen sequenced in a study of blood T cell repertoires in COVID-19. Sequenced by immunoSEQ multiplex PCR; TCRdb stores in-frame clones only, minus some. The profile covers around 180,000 clones, with approximately 85% appearing a single time and approximately 9.8% taken by the ten largest. Source material: peripheral blood. These receptors all come from a woman of 80 years or more with acute or convalescent COVID-19.

The V and J genes are TRBV3-1 (or the pseudogene TRBV3-2) and TRBJ2-1; 9 nucleotides match TRBD2. Germline V lookup: CDR1 LGHDT, CDR2 YNNKEL (reference sequence). CDR3 length equals 13 residues. The J segment lost 8 bases and the V segment lost 4 bases, leaving 3 bases of the junction unmatched. In nucleotides, the CDR3 is TGTGCCAGCAGCCCGCGGACTAGCGATGAGCAGTTCTTC. Its protein product is CASSPRTSDEQFF.

The chain recombines TRBV19 with TRBJ2-4, with TRBD2 identical over 7 bases. The CDR3 has 13 amino acids. V lost 3 bases, J lost 9 bases, and 5 bases stayed unmatched. Germline V gives CDR1 LNHDA, CDR2 SQIVND (reference sequence). In nucleotides, the CDR3 is TGTGCCAGTAGTATGTCGGGGGAGGGCATTCAGTACTTC. The encoded protein is CASSMSGEGIQYF.

The chain combines TRBV4-1 with TRBJ2-2, with TRBD1 matching over 7 bases. The CDR3 spans 14 residues. With V trimmed by 4 bases and J by 7 bases, 6 bases remained unmatched. Germline loops: CDR1 MGHRA, CDR2 YSYEKL. CDR3 coding DNA: TGCGCCAGCAGCCCGAGAGGGGGCGGCGGGGAGCTGTTTTTT. This encodes CASSPRGGGGELFF.

For the CDR3, the DNA is TGCGCCAGCAGCTTCGACAGGGACTACGAGCAGTACTTC. The encoded protein is CASSFDRDYEQYF. This chain uses TRBV5-1 with TRBJ2-7; TRBD1 matches at 7 bases. The CDR3 covers 13 residues. The V gene's germline CDR1 is SGHRS and CDR2 YFSETQ. V shed 2 bases, J shed 3 bases, and the junction held 2 bases outside the gene matches.

This chain uses TRBV6-2 or TRBV6-3 with TRBJ1-1; no firm D call. CDR3 length equals 12 residues. Germline V gene lookup returns CDR1 MNHEY and CDR2 SVGEGT. V lost 6 bases, J lost 0 bases, and 5 bases lay in between. CDR3 coding DNA: TGTGCCAGCAGCTCAGTGAACACTGAAGCTTTCTTT. Its protein product is CASSSVNTEAFF.

The genes are TRBV18 and TRBJ2-3; D may be TRBD2 (7 bases). Germline V gene data show CDR1 as KGHSH and CDR2 as LQKENI. Trimming cost V 5 bases and J 2 bases, with 14 bases left between them. This CDR3 has 15 amino acids. The CDR3 spells CASSGGGGPTDTQYF. CDR3 nucleotide sequence: TGTGCCAGCTCAGGAGGGGGGGGCCCCACAGATACGCAGTATTTT. The variable domain in full, completed from reference TRBV18 and TRBJ2-3, reads NAGVMQNPRHLVRRRGQEARLRCSPMKGHSHVYWYRQLPEEGLKFMVYLQKENIIDESGMPKERFSAEFPKEGPSILRIQQVVRGDSAAYFCASSGGGGPTDTQYFGPGTRLTVL.

The V gene is TRBV5-5, the J gene TRBJ1-1; TRBD1 is a possible D gene (5 bases). The CDR3 contains 14 residues. Trimming cost V 1 base and J 5 bases, with 12 bases left between them. The germline V gene encodes CDR1 SGHKS and CDR2 YYEKEE (reference sequence). The CDR3 sequence is CASSLSRGGTEAFF. CDR3 DNA sequence: TGTGCCAGCAGCTTGTCGAGGGGAGGGACTGAAGCTTTCTTT.

The chain has TRBV12-5 and TRBJ2-7; D gene ambiguous. CDR3 length: 15 amino acids. Germline loops: CDR1 LGHNT, CDR2 FRNRAP. V gave up 0 bases and J gave up 0 bases, with 9 bases separating them. The DNA for the CDR3 is TGTGCTAGTGGTTTGGTAAGCACGAGCTCCTACGAGCAGTACTTC. As protein: CASGLVSTSSYEQYF.

For the CDR3, the DNA is TGTGCCAGCTCACCAGGGCCCTATCAGCCCCAGCATTTT. Translating it yields CASSPGPYQPQHF. The chain employs TRBV18 and TRBJ1-5, with D uncertain. Germline V gene lookup returns CDR1 KGHSH and CDR2 LQKENI. The ends were cut back, 2 bases at V and 5 bases at J, with 7 bases in the middle. The CDR3 contains 13 residues.

The chain links TRBV5-5 to TRBJ2-5; D unclear. The CDR3 loop spans 13 amino acids. Germline V gene sequence: CDR1 SGHKS, CDR2 YYEKEE (reference sequence). V was pared by 1 base and J by 3 bases, with 7 bases between. The CDR3: CASSLPPEETQYF. The CDR3 nucleotides read TGTGCCAGCAGCTTGCCACCAGAAGAGACCCAGTACTTC.

The J gene is TRBJ2-1, the V gene TRBV7-9; TRBD1 matches at 7 bases. The V gene's germline CDR1 is SEHNR and CDR2 FQNEAQ (reference sequence). The CDR3 totals 14 residues. V lost 5 bases, J lost 8 bases, and 9 bases stayed unmatched. The CDR3 is CASSPDRDRDEQFF. CDR3 bases: TGTGCCAGCAGCCCCGACAGGGATAGAGATGAGCAGTTCTTC.

The rearrangement joins TRBV6-6 to TRBJ1-3; D possibly corresponds to TRBD1 (5 bases). Trimming took off 7 bases at V and 0 bases at J, with 13 bases between the two ends. This CDR3 is 15 amino acids long. Germline V CDR1 and CDR2: MNHNY, SVGAGI (reference sequence). CDR3: CASNPTANSGNTIYF. The CDR3 DNA follows: TGTGCCAGCAACCCGACAGCAAACTCTGGAAACACCATATATTTT.

This chain links TRBV19 with TRBJ1-6, with 8 nucleotides matching TRBD1. CDR1 LNHDA and CDR2 SQIVND come from the germline V gene (reference sequence). This CDR3 has 16 residues. The V and J ends lost 3 bases and 3 bases, in that order; junction bases with no gene match: 4. The CDR3 spells CASSIPTGVYNSPLHF. DNA for the CDR3: TGTGCCAGTAGTATTCCGACAGGGGTCTATAATTCACCCCTCCACTTT.

This clone was picked up one time. The genes are TRBV19 and TRBJ2-2; maybe TRBD1 (6 bases). The CDR3 is 14 residues long. V dropped 5 bases and J dropped 4 bases, with 11 bases sitting between them. Germline CDR1 is LNHDA and CDR2 is SQIVND (reference sequence). This CDR3 reads CASSPGTTTGELFF. CDR3 in DNA: TGTGCCAGTAGTCCCGGGACAACCACCGGGGAGCTGTTTTTT.

This sequence joins TRBV18 and TRBJ1-1, with D perhaps matching TRBD1 (6 bases). Germline V gene data show CDR1 as KGHSH and CDR2 as LQKENI. This CDR3 has 15 amino acids. V lost 1 base to trimming and J lost 1 base, with 10 bases between them. In nucleotides, the CDR3 is TGTGCCAGCTCACCACAGGGGGGGGAGAACACTGAAGCTTTCTTT. Its translation is CASSPQGGENTEAFF.